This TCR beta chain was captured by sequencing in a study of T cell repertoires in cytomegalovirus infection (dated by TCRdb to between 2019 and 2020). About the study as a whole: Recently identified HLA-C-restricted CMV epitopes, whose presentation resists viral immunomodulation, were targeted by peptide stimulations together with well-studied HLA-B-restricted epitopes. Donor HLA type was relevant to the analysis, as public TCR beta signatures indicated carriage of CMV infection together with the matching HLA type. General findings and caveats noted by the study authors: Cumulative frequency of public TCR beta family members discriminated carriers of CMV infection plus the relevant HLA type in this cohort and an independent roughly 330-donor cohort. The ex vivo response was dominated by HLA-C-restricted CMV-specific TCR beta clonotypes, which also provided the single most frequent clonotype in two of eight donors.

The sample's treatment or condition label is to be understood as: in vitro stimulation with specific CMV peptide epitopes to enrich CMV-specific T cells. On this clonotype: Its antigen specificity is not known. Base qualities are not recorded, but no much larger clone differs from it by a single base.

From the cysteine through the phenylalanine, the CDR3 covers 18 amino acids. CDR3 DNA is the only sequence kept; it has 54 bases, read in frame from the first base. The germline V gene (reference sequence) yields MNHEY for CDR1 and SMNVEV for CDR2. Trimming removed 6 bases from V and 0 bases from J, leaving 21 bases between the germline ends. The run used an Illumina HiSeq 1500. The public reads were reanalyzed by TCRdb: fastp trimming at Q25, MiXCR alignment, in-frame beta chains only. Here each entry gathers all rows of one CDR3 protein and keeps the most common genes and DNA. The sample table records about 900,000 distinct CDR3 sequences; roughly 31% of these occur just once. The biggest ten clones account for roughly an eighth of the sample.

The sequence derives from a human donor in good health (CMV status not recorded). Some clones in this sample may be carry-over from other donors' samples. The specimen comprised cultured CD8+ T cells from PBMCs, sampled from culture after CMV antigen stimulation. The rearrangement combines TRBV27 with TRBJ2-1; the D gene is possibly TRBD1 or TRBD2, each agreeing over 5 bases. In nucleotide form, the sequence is TGTGCCAGCAGAAATGGGGCGGCGGGTGGGAGCTCCTACAATGAGCAGTTCTTC. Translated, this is CASRNGAAGGSSYNEQFF.